The clone carrying this T cell receptor beta chain came up a few times. Its antigen is unknown. The assay was immunoSEQ multiplex PCR, and TCRdb's table has in-frame clones only and misses some. The data show over 1,500 clones, over 70% seen once. The sample is drawn from a study of CD8 T cell repertoires and HIV-1 epitope variants. As for the study in general: Epitopes were three Gag families plus Nef HW9 and YT9. A roughly ten-day culture received IL-2, IL-7 and IL-15 on days 3 and 7.

This CDR3 spans 14 amino acids. Losses at the gene ends were 3 bases for V and 4 bases for J; bases not matched to a gene: 5. The germline CDR1 and CDR2 sequences are SQVTM and ANQGSEA. What was sequenced was cultured CD8+ T cells derived from PBMCs. The genes are TRBV29-1 and TRBJ2-1; 8 bases line up with TRBD1. The source is a male donor with HIV. CDR3 protein: CSVDHWDRYNEQFF. The CDR3 DNA reads TGCAGCGTTGACCACTGGGACAGGTACAATGAGCAGTTCTTC.